This T cell receptor beta chain was retrieved from a study of T-cell reconstitution after alpha-beta-depleted transplantation in children. Preparation of the TCRbeta library involved a method that used unique molecular identifiers. One entry per CDR3 protein, called by TCRdb with MiXCR from the PCR reads. Among about 400,000 distinct CDR3 sequences listed, roughly 21% were seen once. The sequence derives from a human donor who donated a stem cell graft to a child with acute myeloid leukemia. Sequencing was performed on PBMCs from the stem cell graft donor, taken from the stem cell graft.

The CDR3, as DNA: TGTGCCAGCAGCACTATGACTAGCGGCTACGAGCAGTACTTC. It yields the protein CASSTMTSGYEQYF. This chain uses TRBV13 with TRBJ2-7; 9 bases line up with TRBD2. The germline V gene has CDR1 PRHDT and CDR2 FYEKMQ (reference sequence). The CDR3 loop spans 14 amino acids. The V gene end was trimmed by 5 bases and the J gene end by 3 bases; junction bases not matched to a gene: 5. Using reference TRBV13 and TRBJ2-7 for the parts outside the CDR3, the full variable domain is AAGVIQSPRHLIKEKRETATLKCYPIPRHDTVYWYQQGPGQDPQFLISFYEKMQSDKGSIPDRFSAQQFSDYHSELNMSSLELGDSALYFCASSTMTSGYEQYFGPGTRLTVT.